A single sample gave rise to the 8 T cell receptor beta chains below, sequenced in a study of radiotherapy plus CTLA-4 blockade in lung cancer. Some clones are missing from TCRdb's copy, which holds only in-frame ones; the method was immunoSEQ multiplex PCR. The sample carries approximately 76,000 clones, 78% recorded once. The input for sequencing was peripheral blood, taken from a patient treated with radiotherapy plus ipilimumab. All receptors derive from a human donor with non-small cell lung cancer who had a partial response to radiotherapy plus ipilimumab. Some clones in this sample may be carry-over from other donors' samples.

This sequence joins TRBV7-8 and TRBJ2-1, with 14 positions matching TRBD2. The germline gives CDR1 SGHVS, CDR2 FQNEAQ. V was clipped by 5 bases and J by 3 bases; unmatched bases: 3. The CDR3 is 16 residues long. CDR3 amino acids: CASSGLAGGIYNEQFF. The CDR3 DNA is TGTGCCAGCAGCGGACTAGCGGGGGGTATCTACAATGAGCAGTTCTTC. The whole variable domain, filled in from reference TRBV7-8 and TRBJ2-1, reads GAGVSQSPRYKVAKRGQDVALRCDPISGHVSLFWYQQALGQGPEFLTYFQNEAQLDKSGLPSDRFFAERPEGSVSTLKIQRTQQEDSAVYLCASSGLAGGIYNEQFFGPGTRLTVL.

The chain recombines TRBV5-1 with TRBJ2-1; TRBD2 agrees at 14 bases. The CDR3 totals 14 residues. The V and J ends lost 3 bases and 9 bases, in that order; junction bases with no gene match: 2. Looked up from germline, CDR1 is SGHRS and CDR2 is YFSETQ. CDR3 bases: TGCGCCAGCAGCTCTGGACTAGCGGGAGGTGAGCAGTTCTTC. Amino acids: CASSSGLAGGEQFF.

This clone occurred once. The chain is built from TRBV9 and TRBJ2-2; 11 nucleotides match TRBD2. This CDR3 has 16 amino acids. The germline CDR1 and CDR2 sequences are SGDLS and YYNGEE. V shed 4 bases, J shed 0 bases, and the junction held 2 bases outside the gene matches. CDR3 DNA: TGTGCCAGCAGCACGGGACTAGCGGCGAACACCGGGGAGCTGTTTTTT. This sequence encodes CASSTGLAANTGELFF.

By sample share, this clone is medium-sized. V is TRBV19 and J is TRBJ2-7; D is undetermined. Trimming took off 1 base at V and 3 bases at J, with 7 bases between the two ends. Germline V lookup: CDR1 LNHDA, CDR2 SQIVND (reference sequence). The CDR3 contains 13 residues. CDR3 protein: CASSIGVNYEQYF. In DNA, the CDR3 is TGTGCCAGTAGTATAGGTGTCAACTACGAGCAGTACTTC.

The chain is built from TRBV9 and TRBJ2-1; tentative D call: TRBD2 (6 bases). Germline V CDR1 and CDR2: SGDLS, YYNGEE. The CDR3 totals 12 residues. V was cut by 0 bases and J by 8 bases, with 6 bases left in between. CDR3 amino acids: CASSVAGDEQFF. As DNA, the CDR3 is TGTGCCAGCAGCGTAGCGGGGGATGAGCAGTTCTTC.

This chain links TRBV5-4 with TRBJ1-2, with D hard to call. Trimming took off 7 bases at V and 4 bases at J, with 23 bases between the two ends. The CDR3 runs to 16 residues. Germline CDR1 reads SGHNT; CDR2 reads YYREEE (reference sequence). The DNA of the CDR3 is TGTGCCAGCTTGGCGCCCCTACCAGGAAAGACCTATGGCTACACCTTC. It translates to CASLAPLPGKTYGYTF.

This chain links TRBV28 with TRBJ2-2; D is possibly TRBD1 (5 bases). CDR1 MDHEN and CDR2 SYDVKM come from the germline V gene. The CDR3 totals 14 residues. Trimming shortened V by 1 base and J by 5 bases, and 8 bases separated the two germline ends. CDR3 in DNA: TGTGCCAGCAGTTTATCAGGGAAAACCGGGGAGCTGTTTTTT. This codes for CASSLSGKTGELFF.

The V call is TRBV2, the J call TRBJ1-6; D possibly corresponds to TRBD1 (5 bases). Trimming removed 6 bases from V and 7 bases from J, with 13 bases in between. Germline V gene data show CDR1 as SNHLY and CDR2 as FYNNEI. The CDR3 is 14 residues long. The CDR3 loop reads CASSLQAGNSPLHF. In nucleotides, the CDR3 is TGTGCCAGCAGCCTACAGGCAGGGAATTCACCCCTCCACTTT.